The clone carrying this T cell receptor beta chain was counted ten times or more. Its antigen is still unknown. This entry belongs to a study of metastatic and nonmetastatic thyroid tumors. Background on the study: Repertoires from malignant and benign thyroid patients were compared across blood and tumor or nodule tissue. Notes on the study in general: Compared with benign nodules, malignant thyroid tumors were reported to have significantly higher TCR beta diversity in both blood and tumor.

In the original analysis: A distant-metastasis classifier for papillary thyroid cancer was built using CDR3 differences across clinicopathological groups. TCRdb re-called the PCR reads through MiXCR. These V and J calls are TCRdb output, not the study's own analysis. The data show about 62,000 clones, roughly 4% seen once. Patients had received no treatment of any kind before thyroid surgery. The CDR3 is 14 amino acids. Trimming cost V 5 bases and J 4 bases, with 11 bases left between them. Germline V gene lookup returns CDR1 KGHDR and CDR2 SFDVKD. J is TRBJ1-5 and V is TRBV24-1, with a weak D call TRBD1 (6 bases). This TCR was recovered from a female donor with papillary thyroid cancer or a benign thyroid nodule (not recorded which). Some clones in this sample may be carry-over from other donors' samples. The source material was blood. CDR3 nucleotide sequence: TGTGCCACCAGTGCAGACAGGCCAAATCAGCCCCAGCATTTT. Protein product: CATSADRPNQPQHF.